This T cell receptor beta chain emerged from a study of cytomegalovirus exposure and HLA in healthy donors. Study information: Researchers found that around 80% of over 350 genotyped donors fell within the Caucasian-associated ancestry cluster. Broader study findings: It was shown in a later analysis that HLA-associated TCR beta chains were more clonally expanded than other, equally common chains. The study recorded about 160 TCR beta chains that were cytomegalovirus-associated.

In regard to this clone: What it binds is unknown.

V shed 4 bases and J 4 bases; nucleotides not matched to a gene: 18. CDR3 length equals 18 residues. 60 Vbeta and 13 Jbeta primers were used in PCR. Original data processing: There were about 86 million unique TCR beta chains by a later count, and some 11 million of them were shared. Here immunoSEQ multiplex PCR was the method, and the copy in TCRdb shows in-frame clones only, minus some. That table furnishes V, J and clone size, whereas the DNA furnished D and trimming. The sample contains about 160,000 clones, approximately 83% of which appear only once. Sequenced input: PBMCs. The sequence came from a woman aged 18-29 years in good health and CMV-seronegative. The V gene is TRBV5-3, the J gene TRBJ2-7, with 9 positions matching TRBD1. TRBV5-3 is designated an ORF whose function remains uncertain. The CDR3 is CARSAGTGRGEQFYEQYF. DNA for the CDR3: TGTGCCAGAAGCGCCGGGACAGGGAGGGGGGAACAATTTTACGAGCAGTACTTC.